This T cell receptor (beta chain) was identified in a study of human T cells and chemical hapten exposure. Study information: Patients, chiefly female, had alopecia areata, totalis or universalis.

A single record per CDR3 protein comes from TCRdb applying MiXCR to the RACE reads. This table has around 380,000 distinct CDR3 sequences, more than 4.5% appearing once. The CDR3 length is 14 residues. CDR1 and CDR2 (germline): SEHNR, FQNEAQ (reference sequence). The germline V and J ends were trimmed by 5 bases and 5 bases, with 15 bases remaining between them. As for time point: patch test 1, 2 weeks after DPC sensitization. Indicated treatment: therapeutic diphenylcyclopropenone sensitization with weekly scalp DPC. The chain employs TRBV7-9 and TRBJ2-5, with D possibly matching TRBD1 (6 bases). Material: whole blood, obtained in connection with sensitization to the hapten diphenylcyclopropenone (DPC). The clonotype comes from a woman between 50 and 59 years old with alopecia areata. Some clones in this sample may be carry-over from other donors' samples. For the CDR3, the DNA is TGTGCCAGCAGCATAGAGCAGGGGCAGGAGACCCAGTACTTC. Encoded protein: CASSIEQGQETQYF.